This TCR beta chain originates from a study of blood T cells in healthy people across ages (dated by TCRdb to the mid-2010s). Context from the whole study: In model experiments, template switching captured roughly one uniquely barcoded TCR beta cDNA molecule for every two T cells. Using deep sequencing normalized with unique cDNA molecular identifiers, the study measured how TCR beta repertoire diversity changes with age. Four age groups were formed from the donors: young (average around 15 years), middle-aged (approximately 41), aged (62) and long-lived (more than 75). To avoid experimental bias, donors of different ages were spread randomly across the sequencing lanes. The study analyzed two additional independent replicas of 1 million unique cDNA reads from the same blood draw for two donors, one aged 18 to 29 and one aged 80 or older. Study-level results and caveats: Estimates of total diversity based on one million sequenced T cells were regarded as lower bounds and as underestimates. Because profiling used bulk unsorted PBMCs, naive and antigen-experienced compartments could not be compared conclusively. Compared with the aged group, the long-lived group had more naive CD4+ T cells, fewer expanded clones and increased TCR diversity, a pattern suggesting age selection. Observed TCR beta diversity correlated strongly with the percentage of naive T cells measured by flow cytometry. Observed TCR beta diversity per million T cells fell roughly linearly with age, and a significant reduction was already apparent by age roughly 40. Donor CMV infection status was unknown, potentially confounding age-related changes in expanded clonotypes.

Systemically healthy Caucasian individuals from Russia, 39 in total and aged roughly 6 to 100 years, were included as donors. Approximately 9 milliliters of peripheral blood were collected from each donor into EDTA-treated Vacutainer tubes. Ficoll-Paque density-gradient centrifugation was used to isolate PBMCs, with at least 6.5 million per sample. Trizol reagent was used to extract total RNA from the PBMCs, yielding at least 6 micrograms per sample. The percentages of naive CD45RAhigh/CD27high T cells were determined by flow cytometry on a PBMC aliquot from every donor. With regard to this clonotype: No antigen is known for it. The record has no base qualities; no much larger clone is one base away.

Trimming takes 3 bases from V and 6 bases from J, and the germline ends sit 6 bases apart. Based on the germline V gene, the CDR1 and CDR2 sequences are SNHLY and FYNNEI. The CDR3 sequence holds 12 residues, the cysteine and phenylalanine included. The retained sequence is limited to the CDR3, 36 bases, with the frame set at the first base. Receptors were amplified or captured by 5' RACE. The instrument was an Illumina HiSeq 2500. The second PCR ran for roughly 6 to 11 cycles and used a J-beta primer mix along with a sample-barcoded 5' primer. A unique molecular identifier was introduced onto each TCR beta cDNA molecule by a template-switch 5' adaptor carrying 12 random nucleotides. At least 2.5 million CDR3-containing paired-end reads were obtained from each sample. The Mint cDNA synthesis kit, primed by a TRBC-specific oligonucleotide, was used to synthesize first-strand cDNA from all RNA. Following uracil-DNA glycosylase treatment, a first 18-cycle PCR with universal primers M1SS and BC2_uni_R was performed on all cDNA. The paper's processing steps were these. Normalization of each sample was performed by random selection of 1 million high-quality reads, each carrying a distinct molecular identifier. Instead of being binned into consensus sequences, reads that shared molecular identifiers were thrown out. MiTCR, with a Q25 quality threshold and the strictest error-elimination algorithm, was used for CDR3 identification, clonotype clustering and error correction. A nonparametric unseen species model using Euler transformation provided a lower-bound estimate of total TCR beta diversity. The public reads were run again by TCRdb, first through fastp at Q25 and then through MiXCR, and only productive beta chains were kept. Rows matching on CDR3 protein sequence are summarized as one entry with the most common DNA and genes. These V and J calls derive from TCRdb rather than the authors' analysis. Here the sample has roughly 680,000 distinct CDR3 sequences; about 51% occur a single time. The ten biggest clones cover approximately 13% of the sample.

The chain is encoded by TRBV2 joined to TRBJ1-5, with no D gene named confidently. This TCR derives from an elderly woman in good health. The sample taken for sequencing was blood. The DNA sequence is given as TGTGCCAGCAGTGAGCGCGGTCAGCCCCAGCATTTT. This translates into CASSERGQPQHF.